What follows are 9 T cell receptor beta chains derived from one specimen sequenced in a study of cytomegalovirus exposure and HLA in healthy donors. PCR amplification relied on 60 Vbeta primers (plus 13 Jbeta primers). TCRdb keeps only in-frame clones here, not all; method: immunoSEQ multiplex PCR. The sample carries some 110,000 clones, about four fifths recorded once. The specimen sequenced was PBMCs. Source of these receptors: a woman younger than 30 in good health and CMV-seropositive.

The J gene is TRBJ1-2, the V gene TRBV5-1; 7 positions match TRBD1. Germline V CDR1 and CDR2: SGHRS, YFSETQ. Unmatched junction bases numbered 11, after V lost 4 bases and J lost 8 bases. This CDR3 has 14 residues. CDR3 loop: CASSPRPGTEGYTF. CDR3 nucleotides: TGCGCCAGCAGCCCACGCCCAGGGACAGAAGGCTACACCTTC.

The chain is built from TRBV28 and TRBJ2-2; no clear D gene. Germline V gene sequence: CDR1 MDHEN, CDR2 SYDVKM. V shed 2 bases and J shed 1 base, with 5 bases lying between them. There are 14 residues in the CDR3. The CDR3 coding sequence is TGTGCCAGCAGTTTAACGGGGAACACCGGGGAGCTGTTTTTT. This sequence encodes CASSLTGNTGELFF.

This clone is a singleton in its sample. At one end the junction does not follow the germline gene, possibly because of a read error. V gene TRBV7-9 combines with J gene TRBJ1-2; possibly TRBD1 for D (6 bases). This CDR3 has 15 residues. Germline-derived CDR1 and CDR2 are SEHNR and FQNEAQ (reference sequence). CDR3 region: CSSSLNREGSYGYTF. The CDR3 region has the DNA TGTTCCAGCAGCTTGAACAGGGAAGGCAGCTATGGCTACACCTTC.

The chain uses TRBV5-1 and TRBJ2-5; D is ambiguous. Germline V gives CDR1 SGHRS, CDR2 YFSETQ. The CDR3 is made up of 14 amino acids. V lost 0 bases, J lost 2 bases, and 8 bases lay in between. The CDR3 spells CASSLAWQQETQYF. The CDR3 bases are TGCGCCAGCAGCTTGGCCTGGCAGCAAGAGACCCAGTACTTC. The full variable domain, rest sourced from reference TRBV5-1 and TRBJ2-5, is KAGVTQTPRYLIKTRGQQVTLSCSPISGHRSVSWYQQTPGQGLQFLFEYFSETQRNKGNFPGRFSGRQFSNSRSEMNVSTLELGDSALYLCASSLAWQQETQYFGPGTRLLVL.

V gene TRBV19 combines with J gene TRBJ1-2; D uncertain. The V gene lost 3 bases and the J gene lost 2 bases, with 7 bases spanning the gap. From germline, CDR1 is LNHDA and CDR2 SQIVND (reference sequence). This CDR3 has 13 amino acids. CDR3 coding DNA: TGTGCCAGTAGTATTAGGGAGAACTATGGCTACACCTTC. Protein sequence: CASSIRENYGYTF.

This chain uses TRBV7-3 with TRBJ1-1; 7 bases are shared with TRBD1. The germline gives CDR1 SGHTA, CDR2 FQGTGA. The V gene end was trimmed by 3 bases and the J gene end by 0 bases; junction bases not matched to a gene: 10. The CDR3 consists of 17 residues. The CDR3 bases are TGTGCCAGCAGCTTGGAAGGGGGCGCCCCCATGAACACTGAAGCTTTCTTT. Its protein is CASSLEGGAPMNTEAFF.

The genes are TRBV27 and TRBJ1-2; D may be TRBD1 (5 bases). Germline CDR1 and CDR2: MNHEY and SMNVEV (reference sequence). This CDR3 has 12 amino acids. The ends were cut back, 9 bases at V and 6 bases at J, with 14 bases in the middle. The CDR3 spells CASSGGTDGYTF. The CDR3, as DNA: TGTGCCAGTTCGGGGGGAACGGATGGCTACACCTTC.

V gene TRBV27 combines with J gene TRBJ1-5; no reliable D call. V lost 4 bases, J lost 8 bases, and 15 bases lay in between. CDR1 and CDR2 from the germline V gene are MNHEY and SMNVEV (reference sequence). CDR3 length: 14 amino acids. Here the CDR3 reads CASSSIMRHEPQHF. The CDR3 DNA reads as TGTGCCAGCAGTTCTATCATGCGCCACGAGCCCCAGCATTTT.

The chain carries TRBV10-1 and TRBJ2-1; 7 bases are shared with TRBD2. Germline CDR1 WNHNN, CDR2 SYGVQD (reference sequence). Unmatched junction bases numbered 3, after V lost 3 bases and J lost 4 bases. CDR3 length equals 14 residues. CDR3 sequence (DNA): TGCGCCAGCAGTGATACTAGCGAGTACAATGAGCAGTTCTTC. It encodes CASSDTSEYNEQFF.